Shown below are 28 T cell receptor beta chains from a single sample sequenced in a study of OX40 agonist ivuxolimab in advanced cancers. The method was immunoSEQ multiplex PCR; TCRdb's version includes in-frame clones alone and lacks a portion of them. The sample gives some 66,000 clones, roughly 81% of which show up once; 1.6% is in the top ten. The sample here was CD4+ or CD8+ T cells sorted from blood, taken in a trial of the OX40 agonist ivuxolimab. The receptors here all came from an adult with an advanced solid tumor such as melanoma, head and neck, liver or kidney cancer.

This chain connects TRBV7-2 to TRBJ2-1; D gene ambiguous. The CDR3 is 14 amino acids. V lost 1 base and J 8 bases, leaving 12 bases between the germline ends. Germline values: CDR1 SGHTA, CDR2 FQGNSA. This chain's CDR3 is CASSLGGNIHEQFF. The CDR3 bases are TGTGCCAGCAGCTTAGGAGGCAACATTCATGAGCAGTTCTTC.

This clone turned up a few times. J is TRBJ2-1 and V is TRBV5-1; D is uncertain. CDR3 length: 13 amino acids. CDR1 and CDR2 (germline): SGHRS, YFSETQ. The germline V and J ends were trimmed by 0 bases and 6 bases, with 7 bases remaining between them. The CDR3 region is CASSLGSGNEQFF. The CDR3 DNA reads TGCGCCAGCAGCTTGGGCTCGGGCAATGAGCAGTTCTTC. Drawing the rest from reference TRBV5-1 and TRBJ2-1, the complete variable domain is KAGVTQTPRYLIKTRGQQVTLSCSPISGHRSVSWYQQTPGQGLQFLFEYFSETQRNKGNFPGRFSGRQFSNSRSEMNVSTLELGDSALYLCASSLGSGNEQFFGPGTRLTVL.

The V call is TRBV29-1, the J call TRBJ2-5; no firm D call. The V end was cut by 2 bases, the J end by 5 bases, with 9 bases between. The CDR3 has 12 residues. Germline V gene data show CDR1 as SQVTM and CDR2 as ANQGSEA. CDR3 sequence reads: CSVESPNETQYF. The DNA for the CDR3 is TGCAGCGTTGAATCACCGAATGAGACCCAGTACTTC.

With respect to this clone: Other DNA sequences in the same sample also yield this CDR3. J is TRBJ2-7 and V is TRBV4-2; 9 bases map to TRBD1. Per germline, CDR1 LGHNA and CDR2 YNFKEQ. V was clipped by 1 base and J by 4 bases; unmatched bases: 2. This CDR3 spans 14 amino acids. The CDR3 sequence is CASSQAGTGYEQYF. In nucleotides, the CDR3 is TGTGCCAGCAGCCAAGCTGGGACAGGGTACGAGCAGTACTTC.

The chain uses TRBV10-3 and TRBJ1-5, with a tentative D call TRBD1 (6 bases). V was trimmed by 6 bases and J by 0 bases, leaving 9 bases between them. Germline V gene lookup returns CDR1 ENHRY and CDR2 SYGVKD. CDR3 size: 14 residues. CDR3 DNA: TGTGCCATCAGCTTGACAGGTAGCAATCAGCCCCAGCATTTT. Its translation: CAISLTGSNQPQHF.

Only one count was recorded for this clone. The chain couples TRBV28 to TRBJ2-1; 9 bases are shared with TRBD1. CDR1 and CDR2 from the germline V gene are MDHEN and SYDVKM. The CDR3 covers 14 residues. The junction had 8 bases not matched to a gene; V was cut back by 4 bases and J by 10 bases. Here the CDR3 reads CASSSPQGAREQFF. The CDR3 region has the DNA TGTGCCAGCAGTTCCCCACAGGGGGCGAGGGAGCAGTTCTTC. Full variable domain (missing parts from reference TRBV28 and TRBJ2-1): DVKVTQSSRYLVKRTGEKVFLECVQDMDHENMFWYRQDPGLGLRLIYFSYDVKMKEKGDIPEGYSVSREKKERFSLILESASTNQTSMYLCASSSPQGAREQFFGPGTRLTVL.

The count of this clone is one. This chain's CDR3 is CASSLTLNYEQYF. The CDR3 DNA follows: TGCGCCAGCAGCTTGACACTAAACTACGAGCAGTACTTC. The V and J genes are TRBV5-1 and TRBJ2-7; D is ambiguous. The CDR3 consists of 13 residues. The germline V gene encodes CDR1 SGHRS and CDR2 YFSETQ. With 1 base removed from V and 3 bases from J, the gap between germline ends came to 8 bases.

This rearrangement joins TRBV30 to TRBJ1-2, with TRBD1 matching 9 bases. The CDR3 extends over 15 amino acids. Per the germline V gene, CDR1 is GTSNPN and CDR2 is SVGIG (reference sequence). The V and J ends lost 0 bases and 3 bases, in that order; junction bases with no gene match: 5. The CDR3 spells CAWSVRDRAYYGYTF. Here the CDR3 DNA reads TGTGCCTGGAGTGTAAGGGACAGGGCGTACTATGGCTACACCTTC. Filled out from reference TRBV30 and TRBJ1-2, the complete variable domain reads SQTIHQWPATLVQPVGSPLSLECTVEGTSNPNLYWYRQAAGRGLQLLFYSVGIGQISSEVPQNLSASRPQDRQFILSSKKLLLSDSGFYLCAWSVRDRAYYGYTFGSGTRLTVV.

This chain connects TRBV4-1 to TRBJ2-2, with D perhaps matching TRBD1 (5 bases). This CDR3 has 14 amino acids. Deletions cut 8 bases from V and 1 base from J, with 11 bases between. The germline gives CDR1 MGHRA, CDR2 YSYEKL. CDR3 bases: TGCGCCAGCCGCAGGGTGGGGAACACCGGGGAGCTGTTTTTT. Translating gives CASRRVGNTGELFF.

The sample holds a few counts of this clone. J is TRBJ1-5 and V is TRBV6-1; D possibly corresponds to TRBD1 (5 bases). CDR1 is MNHNS and CDR2 is SASEGT in the germline V gene. V was cut by 4 bases and J by 3 bases, with 13 bases left in between. CDR3 size: 15 residues. In nucleotides, the CDR3 is TGTGCCAGCAGTGGATTGCGGACACCCAATCAGCCCCAGCATTTT. Amino acid sequence: CASSGLRTPNQPQHF.

This rearrangement joins TRBV4-1 to TRBJ2-7, with 8 bases fitting TRBD1. Germline CDR1 is MGHRA and CDR2 is YSYEKL. V lost 1 base, J lost 4 bases, and 3 bases stayed unmatched. The CDR3 is made up of 14 amino acids. The CDR3 coding sequence is TGCGCCAGCAGCCAAGGACAGGGGTCTTACGAGCAGTACTTC. Amino acid sequence: CASSQGQGSYEQYF.

This chain links TRBV30 with TRBJ2-1, with 11 nucleotides matching TRBD1. The CDR3 is 15 residues long. The ends lost 3 bases at V and 4 bases at J; junction bases unmatched: 5. From germline, CDR1 is GTSNPN and CDR2 SVGIG (reference sequence). The CDR3 is CAWSGTGGSYNEQFF. As DNA, the CDR3 is TGTGCCTGGAGCGGGACAGGGGGATCGTACAATGAGCAGTTCTTC.

V usage is TRBV19 and J usage is TRBJ1-1; no definite D call. Germline V gene lookup returns CDR1 LNHDA and CDR2 SQIVND (reference sequence). This CDR3 region has 13 residues. V was shortened by 3 bases and J by 3 bases, with 8 bases between the two germline ends. The DNA for the CDR3 is TGTGCCAGTAGTATGGAGAGGGACACTGAAGCTTTCTTT. This encodes CASSMERDTEAFF.

A few counts support this clone. V is TRBV5-4 and J is TRBJ1-2; tentatively, D is TRBD1 (5 bases). This CDR3 is built from 13 residues. From germline, CDR1 is SGHNT and CDR2 YYREEE (reference sequence). The ends were cut back, 4 bases at V and 6 bases at J, with 13 bases in the middle. The CDR3: CASSRLGVDGYTF. The DNA for the CDR3 is TGTGCCAGCAGCAGGTTGGGGGTCGATGGCTACACCTTC.

This sequence joins TRBV15 and TRBJ1-1; D gene uncertain. From germline, CDR1 is LNHNV and CDR2 YYDKDF (reference sequence). Trimming took 1 base from V and 1 from J, leaving 10 bases between them. The CDR3 contains 15 residues. CDR3 loop: CATSRGGFENTEAFF. Written as DNA, the CDR3 is TGTGCCACCAGCAGAGGGGGATTTGAGAACACTGAAGCTTTCTTT.

The DNA of the CDR3 is TGTGCCAGCAGCCCAGTCGAAGGGAATACGCAGTATTTT. It is translated as CASSPVEGNTQYF. The J gene is TRBJ2-3, the V gene TRBV5-4; D ambiguous. This CDR3 has 13 residues. Germline loops: CDR1 SGHNT, CDR2 YYREEE (reference sequence). V shed 4 bases and J shed 7 bases, with 13 bases lying between them.

The chain employs TRBV11-2 and TRBJ1-4; D ambiguous. V was cut by 5 bases and J by 8 bases, with 15 bases left in between. The germline V gene encodes CDR1 SGHAT and CDR2 FQNNGV. This CDR3 region has 14 residues. CDR3 coding DNA: TGTGCCAGCAGCCCTAACCCCGGACTCGAAAAACTGTTTTTT. Translation: CASSPNPGLEKLFF.

The rearrangement links TRBV13 to TRBJ1-1; D call uncertain. V lost 5 bases and J lost 5, with 9 bases in between. There are 12 residues in the CDR3. The germline V gene has CDR1 PRHDT and CDR2 FYEKMQ (reference sequence). DNA of the CDR3: TGTGCCAGCAGCCGAACCCTAACTGAAGCTTTCTTT. This codes for CASSRTLTEAFF.

The chain has TRBV19 and TRBJ1-1; unclear D gene. CDR1 and CDR2 (germline): LNHDA, SQIVND (reference sequence). The CDR3 extends over 14 amino acids. Trimming took 3 bases from V and 8 from J, leaving 16 bases between them. The CDR3 spells CASSIGLYAAEAFF. The CDR3 coding sequence is TGTGCCAGTAGTATTGGCCTCTACGCCGCAGAAGCTTTCTTT.

The chain joins TRBV4-1 to TRBJ1-5; unclear D gene. The CDR3 runs to 15 residues. Trimming shortened V by 1 base and J by 0 bases, and 7 bases separated the two germline ends. Germline lookup yields CDR1 MGHRA and CDR2 YSYEKL. CDR3 nucleotide sequence: TGCGCCAGCAGCCAAGGAACATATAGCAATCAGCCCCAGCATTTT. It is translated as CASSQGTYSNQPQHF.

The rearrangement uses TRBV5-4 and TRBJ2-5; 7 bases are shared with TRBD1. V trimming: 4 bases; J trimming: 4 bases; junction bases outside the gene matches: 16. Germline V gene lookup returns CDR1 SGHNT and CDR2 YYREEE (reference sequence). The CDR3 is made up of 17 amino acids. The CDR3 region is CASSLGGRQGSGETQYF. The DNA for the CDR3 is TGTGCCAGCAGCCTTGGAGGTCGACAGGGAAGTGGAGAGACCCAGTACTTC.

Concerning this clone: Relative to the germline gene, one junction end is altered; a read error may explain this. The chain employs TRBV12-5 and TRBJ2-3; 8 nucleotides line up with TRBD1. The CDR3 loop spans 13 amino acids. CDR1 LGHNT and CDR2 FRNRAP come from the germline V gene. CDR3 nucleotide sequence: TGTGCTAGCGGTTGGACAGGGACAGATACGCAGTATTTT. This encodes CASGWTGTDTQYF. The variable domain in full, completed from reference TRBV12-5 and TRBJ2-3, reads DARVTQTPRHKVTEMGQEVTMRCQPILGHNTVFWYRQTMMQGLELLAYFRNRAPLDDSGMPKDRFSAEMPDATLATLKIQPSEPRDSAVYFCASGWTGTDTQYFGPGTRLTVL.

The chain uses TRBV18 and TRBJ2-7; D is unresolved. Looked up from germline, CDR1 is KGHSH and CDR2 is LQKENI. The V end lost 5 bases, the J end lost 1 base, and 18 bases lay between the germline ends. The CDR3 is made up of 16 amino acids. In nucleotides, the CDR3 is TGTGCCAGCTCATCCACCTGGGCCCGATCTTCCTACGAGCAGTACTTC. Residues: CASSSTWARSSYEQYF. The full variable domain, with the rest looked up from reference TRBV18 and TRBJ2-7, is NAGVMQNPRHLVRRRGQEARLRCSPMKGHSHVYWYRQLPEEGLKFMVYLQKENIIDESGMPKERFSAEFPKEGPSILRIQQVVRGDSAAYFCASSSTWARSSYEQYFGPGTRLTVT.

This chain links TRBV19 with TRBJ1-5; D not resolved. CDR3 size: 13 residues. The germline gives CDR1 LNHDA, CDR2 SQIVND (reference sequence). V was cut by 5 bases and J by 9 bases, with 14 bases left in between. DNA of the CDR3: TGTGCCAGTAGTCTGGAGTTATTGGGGCCCCAGCATTTT. It yields the protein CASSLELLGPQHF.

The chain carries TRBV5-6 and TRBJ1-5; maybe TRBD1 (5 bases). V dropped 4 bases and J dropped 7 bases, with 18 bases sitting between them. Looked up from germline, CDR1 is SGHDT and CDR2 is YYEEEE. The CDR3 contains 15 residues. CDR3 DNA sequence: TGTGCCAGCAGCGGACCGGGGCCGGGTATCCAGCCCCAGCATTTT. Translation gives CASSGPGPGIQPQHF.

The chain recombines TRBV7-9 with TRBJ2-4; weak D call: TRBD1 (5 bases). Germline values: CDR1 SEHNR, CDR2 FQNEAQ (reference sequence). Deletions cut 5 bases from V and 8 bases from J, with 16 bases between. The CDR3 has 14 residues. CDR3 nucleotide sequence: TGTGCCAGCAGCGCGTCAGGGTTCGGAGACATTCAGTACTTC. Protein: CASSASGFGDIQYF.

As regards this clone: One end of the junction varies from germline; a read error may be responsible. This rearrangement joins TRBV30 to TRBJ1-4; 8 bases map to TRBD1. Germline V gene data show CDR1 as GTSNPN and CDR2 as SVGIG (reference sequence). This CDR3 is 13 amino acids long. CDR3 nucleotide sequence: TGTACCTGGAGTCAGACAGGGGTTGAAAAACTGTTTTTT. Protein: CTWSQTGVEKLFF.

V is TRBV2 and J is TRBJ1-5; 11 positions match TRBD1. CDR1 is SNHLY and CDR2 is FYNNEI in the germline V gene. V shed 5 bases, J shed 0 bases, and the junction held 9 bases outside the gene matches. CDR3 length equals 18 residues. The CDR3 DNA is TGTGCCAGCAGTACGGGACAGGGGGTCCAGAATAGCAATCAGCCCCAGCATTTT. Translation gives CASSTGQGVQNSNQPQHF.